This TCR beta chain emerged from a study of CD8 T cells in ankylosing spondylitis (dated by TCRdb to the late 2010s). About the investigation overall: To find TCR variants linked to disease, the study profiled T cell receptor beta repertoires in ankylosing spondylitis patients and healthy donors. In total, the full study cohort was made up of nearly 110 healthy donors and 25 to 30 ankylosing spondylitis patients. Peripheral blood samples were taken, and synovial fluid was additionally collected from ankylosing spondylitis patients.

Between the V and J ends, shortened by 7 bases and 2 bases respectively, the junction contains 12 bases. The cysteine opens and the phenylalanine closes a CDR3 of 13 amino acids. Of all the DNA, just the CDR3 is kept, 39 bases in frame from base 1. For CDR1 and CDR2, the germline V gene lists MDHEN and SYDVKM. Points the paper makes about the study in general: Some motif variants were previously reported in synovial fluid and blood of reactive arthritis patients, suggesting common disease-initiation mechanisms. According to the report, matched synovial fluid samples from ankylosing spondylitis patients were significantly enriched for the disease-linked clones. The disease-linked clones showed a CD8+ phenotype and occurred at relatively low frequencies in peripheral blood. Blood from ankylosing spondylitis patients appeared to be characterized by a TCR beta motif made up of 8 or 9 highly homologous amino acid variants.

The table lists this clonotype with many counts. Its target antigen remains unknown. No qualities accompany the bases; no much larger clone lies one base away. Sequenced using an Illumina HiSeq 2500. TCR beta libraries were prepared by quantitative 5'-RACE with molecular barcodes. Concerning the study's data processing: A new computational method, built on a probabilistic model of VDJ rearrangement, was used to identify disease-linked TCR variants. TCRdb cleaned the public reads at Q25 with fastp, built clones with MiXCR and kept in-frame beta chains. Every CDR3 protein is listed once, alongside the most common genes and DNA of its rows. The V and J calls were determined by TCRdb, not by the authors. The sample table contains around 130,000 distinct CDR3 sequences; only one count was recorded for around 7% of them. The leading ten clones occupy over 9% of the sample.

Source material: blood, either unsorted or a sorted T cell fraction (not recorded which). In this chain, TRBV28 is recombined with TRBJ2-7; the D gene remains uncertain. The sequence was collected from a male donor with ankylosing spondylitis or in good health (not recorded which). The DNA is TGTGCCAGCATTGGCCCCCGTCCCTACGAGCAGTACTTC. It encodes CASIGPRPYEQYF.